This T cell receptor (beta chain) was profiled in a study of T-cell reconstitution after alpha-beta-depleted transplantation in children. Trimming shortened V by 6 bases and J by 8 bases, and 16 bases separated the two germline ends. The germline CDR1 and CDR2 sequences are DFQATT and SNEGSKA (reference sequence). This CDR3 has 12 residues. During its preparation, the TCRbeta library received unique molecular identifiers. TCRdb called the PCR reads again in MiXCR, with one record for every CDR3 protein. There are roughly 500,000 distinct CDR3 sequences in the sample; around a third occur only once, and more than 2% lies in the top ten. This clonotype was observed many times.

This receptor was identified in a human donor who donated a stem cell graft to a child with aplastic anemia. The sample was PBMCs from the stem cell graft donor, taken from the stem cell graft. The rearrangement uses TRBV20-1 and TRBJ1-2; D unclear. CDR3 DNA: TGCAGTGCCCTTGGTCGGTCGCGGGGCTACACCTTC. It yields the protein CSALGRSRGYTF.